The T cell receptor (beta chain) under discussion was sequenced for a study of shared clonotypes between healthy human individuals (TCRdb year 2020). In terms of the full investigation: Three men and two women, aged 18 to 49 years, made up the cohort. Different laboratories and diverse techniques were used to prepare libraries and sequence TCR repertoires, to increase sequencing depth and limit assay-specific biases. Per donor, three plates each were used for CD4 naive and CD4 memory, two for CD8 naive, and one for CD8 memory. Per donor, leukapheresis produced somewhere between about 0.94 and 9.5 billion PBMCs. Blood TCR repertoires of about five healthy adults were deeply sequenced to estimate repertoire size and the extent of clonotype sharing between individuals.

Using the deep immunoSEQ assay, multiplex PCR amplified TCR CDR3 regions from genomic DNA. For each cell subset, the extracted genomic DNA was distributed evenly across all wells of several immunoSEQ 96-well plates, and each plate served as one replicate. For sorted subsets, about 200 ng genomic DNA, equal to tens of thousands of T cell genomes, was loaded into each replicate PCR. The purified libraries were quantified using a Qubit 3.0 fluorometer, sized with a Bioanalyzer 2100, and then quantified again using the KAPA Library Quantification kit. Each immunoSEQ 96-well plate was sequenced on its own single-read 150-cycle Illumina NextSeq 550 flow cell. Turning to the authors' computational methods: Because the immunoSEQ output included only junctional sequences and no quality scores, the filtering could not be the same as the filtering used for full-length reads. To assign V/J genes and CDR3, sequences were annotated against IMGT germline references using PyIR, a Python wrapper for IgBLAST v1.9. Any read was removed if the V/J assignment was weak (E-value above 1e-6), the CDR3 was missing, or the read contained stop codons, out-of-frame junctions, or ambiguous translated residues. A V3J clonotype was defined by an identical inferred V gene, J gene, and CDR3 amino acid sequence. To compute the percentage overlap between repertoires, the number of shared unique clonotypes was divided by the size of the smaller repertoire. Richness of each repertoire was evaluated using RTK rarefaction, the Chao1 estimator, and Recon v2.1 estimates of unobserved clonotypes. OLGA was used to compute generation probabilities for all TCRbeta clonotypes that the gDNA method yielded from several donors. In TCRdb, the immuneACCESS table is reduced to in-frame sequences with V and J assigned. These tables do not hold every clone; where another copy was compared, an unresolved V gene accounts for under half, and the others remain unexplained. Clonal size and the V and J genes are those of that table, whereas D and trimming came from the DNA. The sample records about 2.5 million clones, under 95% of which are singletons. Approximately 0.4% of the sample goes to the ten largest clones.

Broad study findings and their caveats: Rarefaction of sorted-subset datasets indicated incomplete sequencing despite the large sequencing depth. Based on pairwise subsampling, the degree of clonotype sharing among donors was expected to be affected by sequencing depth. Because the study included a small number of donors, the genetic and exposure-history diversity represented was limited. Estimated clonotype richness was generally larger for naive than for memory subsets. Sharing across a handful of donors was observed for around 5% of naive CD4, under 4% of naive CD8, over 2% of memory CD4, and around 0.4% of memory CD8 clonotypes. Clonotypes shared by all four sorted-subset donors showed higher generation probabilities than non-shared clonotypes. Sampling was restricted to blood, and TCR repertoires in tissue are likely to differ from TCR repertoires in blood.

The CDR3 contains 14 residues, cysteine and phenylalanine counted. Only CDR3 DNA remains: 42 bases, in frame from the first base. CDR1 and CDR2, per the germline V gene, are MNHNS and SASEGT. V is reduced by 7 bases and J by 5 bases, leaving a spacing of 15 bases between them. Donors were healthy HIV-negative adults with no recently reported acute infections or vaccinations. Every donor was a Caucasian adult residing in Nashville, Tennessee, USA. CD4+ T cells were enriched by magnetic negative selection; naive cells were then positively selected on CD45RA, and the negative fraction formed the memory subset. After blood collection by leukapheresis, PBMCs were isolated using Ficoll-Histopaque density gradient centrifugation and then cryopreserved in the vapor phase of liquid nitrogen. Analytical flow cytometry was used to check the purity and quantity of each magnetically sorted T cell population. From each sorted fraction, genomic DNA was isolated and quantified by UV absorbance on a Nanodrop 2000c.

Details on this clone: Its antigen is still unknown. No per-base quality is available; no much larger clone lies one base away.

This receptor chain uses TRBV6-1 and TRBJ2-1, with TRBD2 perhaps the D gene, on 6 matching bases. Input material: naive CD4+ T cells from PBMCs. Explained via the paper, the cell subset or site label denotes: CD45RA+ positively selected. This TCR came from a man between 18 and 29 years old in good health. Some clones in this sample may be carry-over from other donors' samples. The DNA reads TGTGCCAGCATGGCGGGAAATAAAGACAATGAGCAGTTCTTC. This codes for CASMAGNKDNEQFF.